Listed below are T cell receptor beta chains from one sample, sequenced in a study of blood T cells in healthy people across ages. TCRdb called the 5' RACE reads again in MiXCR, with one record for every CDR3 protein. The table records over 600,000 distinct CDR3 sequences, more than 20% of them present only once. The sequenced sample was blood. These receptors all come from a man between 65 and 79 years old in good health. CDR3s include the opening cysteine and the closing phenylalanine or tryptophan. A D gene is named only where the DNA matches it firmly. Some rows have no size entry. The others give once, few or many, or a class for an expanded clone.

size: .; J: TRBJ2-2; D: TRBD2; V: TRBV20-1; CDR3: CSANSGTNTGELFF; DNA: TGCAGTGCAAACAGCGGGACGAACACCGGGGAGCTGTTTTTT
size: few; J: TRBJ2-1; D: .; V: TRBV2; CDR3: CASSEAPNQGSEQFF; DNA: TGTGCCAGCAGTGAAGCTCCAAATCAGGGGAGTGAGCAGTTCTTC
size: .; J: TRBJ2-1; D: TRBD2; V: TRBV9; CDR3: CASSVDTSGRAGNEQFF; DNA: TGTGCCAGCAGCGTTGACACAAGCGGGAGGGCCGGGAATGAGCAGTTCTTC
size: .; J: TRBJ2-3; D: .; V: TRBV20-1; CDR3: CSASREDTQYF; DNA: TGCAGTGCTAGTAGGGAAGATACGCAGTATTTT
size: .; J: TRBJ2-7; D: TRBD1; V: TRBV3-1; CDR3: CASSQAWTGRYEQYF; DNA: TGTGCCAGCAGCCAAGCCTGGACAGGGAGGTACGAGCAGTACTTC
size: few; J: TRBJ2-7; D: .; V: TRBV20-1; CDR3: CSALSDGTTYEQYF; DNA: TGCAGTGCTCTAAGCGACGGGACCACCTACGAGCAGTACTTC
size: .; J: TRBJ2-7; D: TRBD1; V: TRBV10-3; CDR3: CAIRMTGNCEQYF; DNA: TGTGCCATCAGGATGACAGGGAACTGCGAGCAGTACTTC
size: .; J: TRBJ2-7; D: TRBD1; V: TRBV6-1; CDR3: CTSSRDRGSYEQYF; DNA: TGTACCAGCAGTCGGGACAGGGGCTCCTACGAGCAGTACTTC
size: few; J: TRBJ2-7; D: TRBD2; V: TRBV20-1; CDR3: CSASVPSGVTYEQYF; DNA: TGCAGTGCTAGTGTTCCCAGCGGGGTAACCTACGAGCAGTACTTC
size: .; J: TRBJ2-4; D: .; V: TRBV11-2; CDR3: CASSPWTPKNIQYF; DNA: TGTGCCAGCAGCCCCTGGACACCTAAAAACATTCAGTACTTC
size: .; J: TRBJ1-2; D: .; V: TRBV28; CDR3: CAGSSQLYGYTF; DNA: TGTGCCGGCAGTTCCCAACTTTATGGCTACACCTTC
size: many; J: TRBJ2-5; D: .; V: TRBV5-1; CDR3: CASSPGTEETQYF; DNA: TGCGCCAGCAGTCCCGGGACCGAGGAGACCCAGTACTTC
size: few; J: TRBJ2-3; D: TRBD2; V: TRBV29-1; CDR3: CSVEGSGKPDTQYF; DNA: TGCAGCGTTGAAGGGAGCGGGAAGCCAGATACGCAGTATTTT
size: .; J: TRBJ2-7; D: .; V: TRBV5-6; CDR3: CASRLRAGDYEQYF; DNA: TGTGCCAGCAGATTGAGGGCAGGGGATTACGAGCAGTACTTC
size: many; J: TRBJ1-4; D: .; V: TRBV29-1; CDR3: CSVKQGEGEKLFF; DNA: TGCAGCGTTAAACAGGGAGAGGGGGAAAAACTGTTTTTT
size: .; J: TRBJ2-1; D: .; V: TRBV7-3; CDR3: CASSQQQGEQFF; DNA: TGTGCCAGCAGCCAGCAGCAGGGTGAGCAGTTCTTC
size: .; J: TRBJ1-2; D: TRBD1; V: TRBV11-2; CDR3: CASSLRTGGNGYTF; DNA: TGTGCCAGCAGCTTACGGACAGGGGGTAATGGCTACACCTTC
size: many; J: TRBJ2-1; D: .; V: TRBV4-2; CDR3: CASSQELDRDNEQFF; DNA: TGTGCCAGCAGCCAAGAATTGGACAGAGACAATGAGCAGTTCTTC
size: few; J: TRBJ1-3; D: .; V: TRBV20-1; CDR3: CSARERVGNTIYF; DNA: TGCAGTGCTAGAGAGCGGGTTGGAAACACCATATATTTT
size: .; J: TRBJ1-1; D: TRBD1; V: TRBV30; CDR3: CAWRKQGGTEAFF; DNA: TGTGCCTGGAGGAAACAGGGGGGGACTGAAGCTTTCTTT
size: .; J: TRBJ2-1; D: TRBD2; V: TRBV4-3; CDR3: CASRQLAGDFSYNEQFF; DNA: TGCGCCAGCAGACAACTAGCGGGAGATTTCTCCTACAATGAGCAGTTCTTC
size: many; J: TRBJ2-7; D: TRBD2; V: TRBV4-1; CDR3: CASSPGLAGVGYEQYF; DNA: TGCGCCAGCAGCCCTGGACTAGCGGGAGTAGGGTACGAGCAGTACTTC
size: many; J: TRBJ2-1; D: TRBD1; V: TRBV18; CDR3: CASSEGQASNEQFF; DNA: TGTGCCAGCTCGGAGGGACAGGCCTCCAATGAGCAGTTCTTC
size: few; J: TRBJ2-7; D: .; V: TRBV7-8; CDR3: CASSPDGLANDEQYF; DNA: TGTGCCAGCAGCCCAGACGGGCTAGCGAACGACGAGCAGTACTTC
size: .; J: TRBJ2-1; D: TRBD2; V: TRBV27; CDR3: CASSLSIGTSYNEQFF; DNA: TGTGCCAGCAGTTTATCGATTGGGACTAGCTACAATGAGCAGTTCTTC
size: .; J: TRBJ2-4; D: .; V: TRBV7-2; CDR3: CASSLVAGTGTRVQNIQYF; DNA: TGTGCCAGCAGCTTAGTAGCGGGGACAGGGACTAGAGTCCAAAACATTCAGTACTTC